Each of the 22 T cell receptor beta chains below was sequenced from the same sample in a study of cytomegalovirus exposure and HLA in healthy donors (dated by TCRdb to 2016 to 2017). The library was built by means of the immunoSEQ multiplex PCR assay. A mixture of 60 forward primers for TCR Vbeta segments and 13 reverse primers for TCR Jbeta segments was used in the multiplex PCR. The clones in this table, taken by TCRdb from immuneACCESS, are in-frame only. Not every clone is retained; where verified, under half of the shortfall comes from an unresolved V gene, and the cause of the rest is unknown. In this sample the table shows approximately 150,000 clones, around 57% of which occur a single time. Approximately 1.8% of the sample is held by the ten biggest clonotypes. Sequencing was done on a sample of PBMCs. These receptors all stem from a male donor in good health and CMV-seronegative.

The chain employs TRBV15 and TRBJ1-2, with a tentative D call TRBD1 (6 bases). The CDR3 sequence is 13 residues long. CDR1 and CDR2 (germline): LNHNV, YYDKDF (reference sequence). The V gene lost 3 bases and the J gene lost 8 bases, with 13 bases spanning the gap. For the CDR3, the DNA is TGTGCCACCAGCAGTGGGACACGTCGAGGCTACACCTTC. It yields the protein CATSSGTRRGYTF.

About this clone: The junction shows a germline mismatch at one end, possibly a read error. The CDR3, as DNA: TGTTCCAGCGAGGACATGACAACCTACGAGCAGTACTTC. Its translation: CSSEDMTTYEQYF. This rearrangement joins TRBV7-9 to TRBJ2-7; a possible D gene is TRBD1 (5 bases). From germline, CDR1 is SEHNR and CDR2 FQNEAQ (reference sequence). This CDR3 contains 13 residues.

This clone occurred a few times. The V gene is TRBV28, the J gene TRBJ2-7, with D maybe TRBD1 (6 bases). Germline loops: CDR1 MDHEN, CDR2 SYDVKM. This CDR3 has 13 amino acids. The germline V and J ends were trimmed by 4 bases and 0 bases, with 7 bases remaining between them. DNA for the CDR3: TGTGCCAGCAGTTGGACAGTCTCCTACGAGCAGTACTTC. Its translation is CASSWTVSYEQYF.

The chain is built from TRBV30 and TRBJ2-5, with D possibly matching TRBD1 (6 bases). There are 14 residues in the CDR3. V shed 0 bases and J shed 5 bases, with 13 bases lying between them. The germline V gene encodes CDR1 GTSNPN and CDR2 SVGIG (reference sequence). The CDR3 nucleotides read TGTGCCTGGAGTGTGTGGGGGCGGAGGGAGACCCAGTACTTC. This translates into CAWSVWGRRETQYF. Full variable domain (missing parts from reference TRBV30 and TRBJ2-5): SQTIHQWPATLVQPVGSPLSLECTVEGTSNPNLYWYRQAAGRGLQLLFYSVGIGQISSEVPQNLSASRPQDRQFILSSKKLLLSDSGFYLCAWSVWGRRETQYFGPGTRLLVL.

This chain joins TRBV19 and TRBJ2-2, with TRBD1 matching over 10 bases. CDR1 is LNHDA and CDR2 is SQIVND in the germline V gene (reference sequence). This CDR3 is 14 amino acids long. The J segment lost 3 bases and the V segment lost 9 bases, leaving 4 bases of the junction unmatched. This chain's CDR3 is CASRQGAYTGELFF. CDR3 in DNA: TGTGCCAGCAGACAGGGGGCGTACACCGGGGAGCTGTTTTTT.

CDR3 amino acids: CASSLGQSGTGELFF. For the CDR3, the DNA is TGTGCCAGCAGCTTAGGGCAGTCTGGCACCGGGGAGCTGTTTTTT. The chain is built from TRBV11-2 and TRBJ2-2, with D unclear. V lost 1 base to trimming and J lost 4 bases, with 10 bases between them. Germline V gene data show CDR1 as SGHAT and CDR2 as FQNNGV. This CDR3 has 15 amino acids.

The chain recombines TRBV7-2 with TRBJ1-5; D may be TRBD1 (5 bases). V lost 5 bases, J lost 7 bases, and 15 bases lay in between. CDR1 is SGHTA and CDR2 is FQGNSA in the germline V gene. The CDR3 contains 14 residues. The CDR3 bases are TGTGCCAGCAGCCCCGGGGGGATACACCAGCCCCAGCATTTT. Amino acids: CASSPGGIHQPQHF. Complete variable domain (other parts from reference TRBV7-2 and TRBJ1-5): GAGVSQSPSNKVTEKGKDVELRCDPISGHTALYWYRQSLGQGLEFLIYFQGNSAPDKSGLPSDRFSAERTGGSVSTLTIQRTQQEDSAVYLCASSPGGIHQPQHFGDGTRLSIL.

The rearrangement uses TRBV6-6 and TRBJ1-2; no firm D call. The length of the CDR3 is 15 residues. Germline loops: CDR1 MNHNY, CDR2 SVGAGI (reference sequence). V lost 0 bases and J lost 2, with 10 bases in between. CDR3 bases: TGTGCCAGCAGTTACTCCGGGGTGGCGAACTATGGCTACACCTTC. It is translated as CASSYSGVANYGYTF.

The chain is built from TRBV7-9 and TRBJ1-1, with D unresolved. Trimming took off 1 base at V and 2 bases at J, with 11 bases between the two ends. The CDR3 is made up of 15 amino acids. Germline V gives CDR1 SEHNR, CDR2 FQNEAQ (reference sequence). The CDR3 nucleotides are TGTGCCAGCAGCTTAGGGTTTCCGGTAAACACTGAAGCTTTCTTT. This encodes CASSLGFPVNTEAFF.

The V and J genes are TRBV5-1 and TRBJ2-3; the D gene is possibly TRBD2 (7 bases). This CDR3 contains 16 residues. The V gene lost 1 base and the J gene lost 1 base, with 13 bases spanning the gap. The germline V gene encodes CDR1 SGHRS and CDR2 YFSETQ. This chain's CDR3 is CASSLYGGRGTDTQYF. The CDR3 bases are TGCGCCAGCAGCTTGTACGGGGGGCGAGGCACAGATACGCAGTATTTT.

The chain recombines TRBV28 with TRBJ1-5; perhaps TRBD1 as D (5 bases). The CDR3 extends over 17 amino acids. With 1 base removed from V and 2 bases from J, the gap between germline ends came to 15 bases. Germline-derived CDR1 and CDR2 are MDHEN and SYDVKM. The DNA for the CDR3 is TGTGCCAGCAGTTTATCTGGCAGGGTAGGGGGCAATCAGCCCCAGCATTTT. Translating it yields CASSLSGRVGGNQPQHF.

This clone was counted a few times. V is TRBV11-2 and J is TRBJ2-1; no clear D. Germline V CDR1 and CDR2: SGHAT, FQNNGV. This CDR3 is built from 15 residues. V shed 0 bases and J shed 1 base, with 7 bases lying between them. The CDR3 bases are TGTGCCAGCAGCTTAGACCGAGGTTCCTACAATGAGCAGTTCTTC. Its protein is CASSLDRGSYNEQFF.

V and J are TRBV5-6 and TRBJ2-1; D remains unclear. The CDR3 extends over 13 amino acids. Trimming shortened V by 0 bases and J by 4 bases, and 5 bases separated the two germline ends. The V gene's germline CDR1 is SGHDT and CDR2 YYEEEE. The chain's CDR3 is CASSLARYNEQFF. The CDR3 nucleotides read TGTGCCAGCAGCTTGGCCAGGTACAATGAGCAGTTCTTC.

About this clone: The junction departs from the called germline gene at one end, perhaps through a read error. This chain joins TRBV5-4 and TRBJ1-2, with D perhaps matching TRBD1 (6 bases). Germline values: CDR1 SGHNT, CDR2 YYREEE (reference sequence). This CDR3 spans 14 amino acids. As DNA, the CDR3 is TGTGCCAGCAGCTTGGCCGTCAGGGGTTATGGCCACACCTTC. It codes for CASSLAVRGYGHTF.

This chain connects TRBV5-6 to TRBJ1-1; 7 bases are shared with TRBD1. The junction had 8 bases not matched to a gene; V was cut back by 3 bases and J by 0 bases. The CDR3 loop spans 16 amino acids. Germline V lookup: CDR1 SGHDT, CDR2 YYEEEE. CDR3 in DNA: TGTGCCAGCAGCTCGGCCCTACAGGGGTTGAACACTGAAGCTTTCTTT. Amino acid sequence: CASSSALQGLNTEAFF.

The chain joins TRBV6-5 to TRBJ1-4, with 8 nucleotides matching TRBD1. Germline assignment: CDR1 MNHEY and CDR2 SVGAGI. J was trimmed by 2 bases and V by 2 bases; bases with no gene match: 4. The CDR3 has 16 amino acids. CDR3 nucleotides: TGTGCCAGCAGTTACGGCCAGGGGGCGACTAATGAAAAACTGTTTTTT. Encoded protein: CASSYGQGATNEKLFF.

This chain connects TRBV5-6 to TRBJ2-6; a possible D gene is TRBD2 (6 bases). Per the germline V gene, CDR1 is SGHDT and CDR2 is YYEEEE. This CDR3 comprises 17 residues. Between the trimmed V and J ends, which lost 7 bases and 0 bases, there was a span of 17 bases. The CDR3 DNA is TGTGCCAGCCTCGTGGGGACTGCCTACTCTGGGGCCAACGTCCTGACTTTC. It is translated as CASLVGTAYSGANVLTF.

In this sample, this clone turned up a few times. The chain recombines TRBV9 with TRBJ2-5; 7 nucleotides line up with TRBD1. The junction had 10 bases not matched to a gene; V was cut back by 4 bases and J by 1 base. This CDR3 is 16 amino acids long. The germline V gene has CDR1 SGDLS and CDR2 YYNGEE. In DNA, the CDR3 is TGTGCCAGCAGCCCACGACAGGGTTGGGCCCAAGAGACCCAGTACTTC. It yields the protein CASSPRQGWAQETQYF.

The chain employs TRBV28 and TRBJ1-1, with D perhaps TRBD1 (6 bases). V shed 8 bases and J shed 2 bases, with 15 bases lying between them. The germline V gene encodes CDR1 MDHEN and CDR2 SYDVKM. The CDR3 runs to 14 residues. CDR3 region: CASGLTGKNTEAFF. As DNA, the CDR3 is TGTGCCAGCGGATTGACAGGAAAAAACACTGAAGCTTTCTTT. Together with reference TRBV28 and TRBJ1-1, the CDR3 gives the full variable domain: DVKVTQSSRYLVKRTGEKVFLECVQDMDHENMFWYRQDPGLGLRLIYFSYDVKMKEKGDIPEGYSVSREKKERFSLILESASTNQTSMYLCASGLTGKNTEAFFGQGTRLTVV.

V and J are TRBV5-1 and TRBJ2-7, with D possibly being TRBD1 (6 bases). Germline V gene sequence: CDR1 SGHRS, CDR2 YFSETQ. This CDR3 has 18 residues. Trimming shortened V by 2 bases and J by 2 bases, and 23 bases separated the two germline ends. CDR3 residues: CASSFSSQGQLGTYEQYF. CDR3 nucleotide sequence: TGCGCCAGCAGCTTCTCGAGTCAGGGACAATTAGGAACCTACGAGCAGTACTTC.

The chain links TRBV27 to TRBJ2-3; possibly TRBD2 for D (7 bases). Trimming took off 8 bases at V and 6 bases at J, with 18 bases between the two ends. Germline-derived CDR1 and CDR2 are MNHEY and SMNVEV (reference sequence). This CDR3 is 14 amino acids long. The CDR3 protein is CASSGGLPEDTQYF. The CDR3 nucleotides are TGTGCCAGCTCCGGGGGGCTACCCGAGGATACGCAGTATTTT.

This sequence joins TRBV6-6 and TRBJ1-1; D remains ambiguous. Trimming removed 2 bases from V and 1 base from J, with 5 bases in between. Germline V gene data show CDR1 as MNHNY and CDR2 as SVGAGI (reference sequence). CDR3 length: 13 residues. The CDR3 nucleotides are TGTGCCAGCAGTTACGGAGGGAACACTGAAGCTTTCTTT. The encoded protein is CASSYGGNTEAFF.